This T cell receptor (beta chain) comes out of a study of radiation and T cells in renal cell carcinoma. Whole-study context: Nephrectomy followed 15 Gy stereotactic body radiation by 4 weeks.

Study-wide findings and caveats: Top tumor clonotypes rose in blood 2 weeks post-radiation, then contracted.

CDR3 length: 14 amino acids. V shed 2 bases and J 6 bases; nucleotides not matched to a gene: 2. Germline CDR1 and CDR2: ENHRY and SYGVKD. Profiling relied on immunoSEQ multiplex PCR, and the TCRdb table lists in-frame clones only, not all of them. Of some 150,000 clones listed, 83% are singletons. Noted time point: baseline pretreatment blood. The treatment denotes: 15 Gy SBRT to primary tumor, nephrectomy 4 weeks later. This renal cell carcinoma was of the clear cell type. As regards this clone: The antigen remains undetermined.

V usage is TRBV10-3 and J usage is TRBJ1-2; 11 bases fit TRBD1. The starting material was blood, obtained from a patient whose treatment included radiotherapy and nephrectomy. This receptor was obtained from a woman aged 45 to 65 with renal cell carcinoma. The CDR3 is CAISERTGGHGYTF. The CDR3 DNA reads TGTGCCATCAGTGAGAGGACAGGGGGCCATGGCTACACCTTC.